Each of the 14 T cell receptor beta chains below was sequenced from the same sample in a study of cytomegalovirus exposure and HLA in healthy donors. Primers for the PCR totalled 60 Vbeta and 13 Jbeta. The method was immunoSEQ multiplex PCR; TCRdb's version includes in-frame clones alone and lacks a portion of them. The profile shows fewer than 200,000 clones, roughly 80% of them singletons. Sequenced material: PBMCs. These receptors all stem from a woman aged 45-60 years in good health and CMV-seronegative.

CDR3: CASSLVEGYEQYF. The CDR3 DNA sequence: TGTGCCAGCAGCTTGGTGGAGGGGTACGAGCAGTACTTC. This chain connects TRBV5-6 to TRBJ2-7, with D perhaps TRBD2 (6 bases). V was pared by 0 bases and J by 4 bases, with 8 bases between. The germline CDR1 and CDR2 sequences are SGHDT and YYEEEE. The CDR3 is 13 amino acids.

This sequence joins TRBV28 and TRBJ2-5; 10 bases agree with TRBD1. The CDR3 extends over 14 amino acids. The germline gives CDR1 MDHEN, CDR2 SYDVKM. V trimming: 8 bases; J trimming: 4 bases; junction bases outside the gene matches: 7. CDR3 bases: TGTGCCAGCTGGACAGGGGGGGCCGGAGAGACCCAGTACTTC. Translated: CASWTGGAGETQYF.

The V gene is TRBV28, the J gene TRBJ2-3; D not certain. This CDR3 region has 13 residues. Trimming pared 2 bases from V and 6 bases from J, leaving 9 bases between. Per the germline V gene, CDR1 is MDHEN and CDR2 is SYDVKM. For the CDR3, the DNA is TGTGCCAGCAGTTTACCCGGAGCGGATACGCAGTATTTT. Its translation is CASSLPGADTQYF.

This clone was detected a few times. The rearrangement links TRBV6-6 to TRBJ1-4; D is possibly TRBD1 (5 bases). Germline-derived CDR1 and CDR2 are MNHNY and SVGAGI (reference sequence). The CDR3 length is 15 residues. Trimming shortened V by 5 bases and J by 8 bases, and 18 bases separated the two germline ends. CDR3 protein: CASSTPRVKEEKLFF. The CDR3 DNA reads TGTGCCAGCAGTACGCCCAGGGTCAAGGAGGAAAAACTGTTTTTT.

The chain links TRBV11-2 to TRBJ2-1; D may be TRBD2 (5 bases). The CDR3 is made up of 15 amino acids. In germline, CDR1 is SGHAT, CDR2 FQNNGV. Trimming removed 1 base at V and 0 bases at J, with 7 bases between. In DNA form, the CDR3 reads TGTGCCAGCAGCTTAGTTCGGGGCTCCTACAATGAGCAGTTCTTC. Amino acid sequence: CASSLVRGSYNEQFF. Supplemented by reference TRBV11-2 and TRBJ2-1, the full variable domain reads EAGVAQSPRYKIIEKRQSVAFWCNPISGHATLYWYQQILGQGPKLLIQFQNNGVVDDSQLPKDRFSAERLKGVDSTLKIQPAKLEDSAVYLCASSLVRGSYNEQFFGPGTRLTVL.

The chain carries TRBV5-5 and TRBJ1-4; no definite D call. Germline CDR1 reads SGHKS; CDR2 reads YYEKEE (reference sequence). V shed 6 bases and J shed 4 bases, with 13 bases lying between them. The CDR3 length is 14 residues. As DNA, the CDR3 is TGTGCCAGCACCTTCCGCGGAGGTAATGAAAAACTGTTTTTT. Protein sequence: CASTFRGGNEKLFF.

In regard to this clone: The identical CDR3 is also encoded by other nucleotide sequences in the sample. V gene TRBV5-1 combines with J gene TRBJ2-3, with TRBD1 identical over 11 bases. Trimming cost V 3 bases and J 0 bases; bases outside gene matches: 9. The CDR3 length is 18 residues. Germline loops: CDR1 SGHRS, CDR2 YFSETQ. The CDR3 protein is CASSYGQGAYSSTDTQYF. DNA of the CDR3: TGCGCCAGCAGCTACGGACAGGGGGCATATTCTAGCACAGATACGCAGTATTTT.

Regarding this clone: The junction and the germline gene differ at one end; a read error may be behind it. The identical CDR3 is also encoded by other nucleotide sequences in the sample. The J gene is TRBJ1-1, the V gene TRBV29-1; no firm D call. CDR1 is SQVTM, CDR2 ANQGSEA, per germline. The CDR3 consists of 14 residues. The CDR3: CSVDAPGLNTEAFF. The CDR3 coding sequence is TGCAGCGTTGACGCTCCGGGGTTGAACACTGAGGCTTTCTTT. The full variable domain, in which reference TRBV29-1 and TRBJ1-1 provide the parts outside the CDR3, is SAVISQKPSRDICQRGTSLTIQCQVDSQVTMMFWYRQQPGQSLTLIATANQGSEATYESGFVIDKFPISRPNLTFSTLTVSNMSPEDSSIYLCSVDAPGLNTEAFFGQGTRLTVV.

This chain connects TRBV9 to TRBJ2-1, with TRBD2 matching 7 bases. V was pared by 3 bases and J by 2 bases, with 11 bases of the junction left unmatched. Germline values: CDR1 SGDLS, CDR2 YYNGEE. This CDR3 has 17 amino acids. The CDR3 spells CASSESGGGLPYNEQFF. CDR3 DNA: TGTGCCAGCAGCGAAAGTGGGGGGGGACTACCCTACAATGAGCAGTTCTTC.

This chain joins TRBV5-5 and TRBJ2-7; 9 nucleotides line up with TRBD1. V lost 9 bases, J lost 6 bases, and 13 bases stayed unmatched. Germline V gene sequence: CDR1 SGHKS, CDR2 YYEKEE (reference sequence). The CDR3 extends over 14 amino acids. The CDR3 nucleotides are TGTGCCACCAACCGCGGGACAGGGATGATCGAGCAGTACTTC. Protein product: CATNRGTGMIEQYF. Using reference TRBV5-5 and TRBJ2-7 for the parts outside the CDR3, the full variable domain is DAGVTQSPTHLIKTRGQQVTLRCSPISGHKSVSWYQQVLGQGPQFIFQYYEKEERGRGNFPDRFSARQFPNYSSELNVNALLLGDSALYLCATNRGTGMIEQYFGPGTRLTVT.

This clone has a single count. The CDR3 coding sequence is TGCGCCAGCAGCTTGGCGGGAGACGCCTACGAGCAGTACTTC. Translation gives CASSLAGDAYEQYF. This chain joins TRBV5-1 and TRBJ2-7; a weak D match, TRBD2 (6 bases). The germline V gene has CDR1 SGHRS and CDR2 YFSETQ. V dropped 0 bases and J dropped 2 bases, with 9 bases sitting between them. The CDR3 loop spans 14 amino acids.

J is TRBJ1-2 and V is TRBV4-3, with a weak D call TRBD1 (5 bases). Germline values: CDR1 LGHNA, CDR2 YSLEER. The CDR3 consists of 15 residues. Between the trimmed V and J ends, which lost 1 base and 3 bases, there was a span of 12 bases. The CDR3: CASSQVSDSYYGYTF. CDR3 in DNA: TGCGCCAGCAGCCAAGTCAGCGACAGCTACTATGGCTACACCTTC.

The chain is built from TRBV9 and TRBJ2-1; 10 positions agree with TRBD2. V shed 3 bases and J 1 base; nucleotides not matched to a gene: 1. The CDR3 has 15 residues. Germline V gene lookup returns CDR1 SGDLS and CDR2 YYNGEE. The CDR3 DNA reads TGTGCCAGCAGCGCTAGCGGGAGTTCCTACAATGAGCAGTTCTTC. Amino acid sequence: CASSASGSSYNEQFF.

About this clone itself: A single base separates this from a much larger clone, so it may be a read error. The V and J genes are TRBV11-2 and TRBJ1-6; 10 nucleotides align to TRBD1. The CDR3 is 14 amino acids. Trimming at V came to 4 bases and at J to 7 bases, leaving 1 base not matched to a gene. CDR1 is SGHAT, CDR2 FQNNGV, per germline. For the CDR3, the DNA is TGTGCCAGCAGCTGGGGACAGGGGAATTCACCCCTCCACTTT. Translating gives CASSWGQGNSPLHF.